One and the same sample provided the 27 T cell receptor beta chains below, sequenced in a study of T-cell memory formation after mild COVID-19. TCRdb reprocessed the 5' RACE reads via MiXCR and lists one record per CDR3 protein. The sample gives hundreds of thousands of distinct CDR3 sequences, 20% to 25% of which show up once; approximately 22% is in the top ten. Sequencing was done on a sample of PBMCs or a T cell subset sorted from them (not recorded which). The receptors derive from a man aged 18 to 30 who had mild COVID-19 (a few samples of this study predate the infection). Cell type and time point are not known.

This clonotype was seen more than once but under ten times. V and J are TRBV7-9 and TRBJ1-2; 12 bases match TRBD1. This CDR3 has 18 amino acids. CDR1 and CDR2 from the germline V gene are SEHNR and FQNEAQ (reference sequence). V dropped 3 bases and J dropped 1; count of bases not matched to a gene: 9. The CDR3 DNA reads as TGTGCCAGCAGCTTGGTCCCGGGACAGGGGGCTTTTAACTATGGCTACACCTTC. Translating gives CASSLVPGQGAFNYGYTF.

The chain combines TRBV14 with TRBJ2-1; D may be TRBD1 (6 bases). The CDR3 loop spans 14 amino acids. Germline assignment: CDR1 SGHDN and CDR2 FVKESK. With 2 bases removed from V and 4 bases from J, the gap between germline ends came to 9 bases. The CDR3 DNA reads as TGTGCCAGCAGCCAACCCGGACAGTACAATGAGCAGTTCTTC. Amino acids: CASSQPGQYNEQFF. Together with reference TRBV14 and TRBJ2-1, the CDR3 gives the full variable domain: EAGVTQFPSHSVIEKGQTVTLRCDPISGHDNLYWYRRVMGKEIKFLLHFVKESKQDESGMPNNRFLAERTGGTYSTLKVQPAELEDSGVYFCASSQPGQYNEQFFGPGTRLTVL.

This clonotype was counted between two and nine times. The CDR3 here is CASSLNLGFQPQHF. CDR3 sequence (DNA): TGTGCCAGCAGCTTGAACTTGGGGTTTCAGCCCCAGCATTTT. This rearrangement joins TRBV5-5 to TRBJ1-5; D is unclear. The CDR3 consists of 14 residues. The germline V gene has CDR1 SGHKS and CDR2 YYEKEE (reference sequence). V was trimmed by 1 base and J by 6 bases, leaving 11 bases between them.

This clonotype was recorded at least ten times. This chain's CDR3 is CASSLGGSLYEQYF. The CDR3 nucleotides read TGCGCCAGCAGCTTGGGGGGGTCCCTCTACGAGCAGTACTTC. The V gene is TRBV5-1, the J gene TRBJ2-7, with D perhaps matching TRBD1 or TRBD2 (5 bases each). V lost 0 bases to trimming and J lost 3 bases, with 10 bases between them. The CDR3 runs to 14 residues. Looked up from germline, CDR1 is SGHRS and CDR2 is YFSETQ. Variable domain in full (rest from reference TRBV5-1 and TRBJ2-7): KAGVTQTPRYLIKTRGQQVTLSCSPISGHRSVSWYQQTPGQGLQFLFEYFSETQRNKGNFPGRFSGRQFSNSRSEMNVSTLELGDSALYLCASSLGGSLYEQYFGPGTRLTVT.

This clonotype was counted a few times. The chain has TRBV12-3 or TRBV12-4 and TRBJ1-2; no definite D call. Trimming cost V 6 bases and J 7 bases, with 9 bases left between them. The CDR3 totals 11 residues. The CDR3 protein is CASSIMGGYTF. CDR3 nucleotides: TGTGCCAGCAGCATCATGGGTGGCTACACCTTC.

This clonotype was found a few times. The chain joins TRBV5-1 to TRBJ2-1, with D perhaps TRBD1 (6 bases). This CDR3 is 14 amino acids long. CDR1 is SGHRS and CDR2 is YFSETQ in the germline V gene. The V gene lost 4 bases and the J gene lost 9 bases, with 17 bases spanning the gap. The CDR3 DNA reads TGCGCCAGCAGCCCGCTCCAGGGGAAGGGTGAGCAGTTCTTC. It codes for CASSPLQGKGEQFF.

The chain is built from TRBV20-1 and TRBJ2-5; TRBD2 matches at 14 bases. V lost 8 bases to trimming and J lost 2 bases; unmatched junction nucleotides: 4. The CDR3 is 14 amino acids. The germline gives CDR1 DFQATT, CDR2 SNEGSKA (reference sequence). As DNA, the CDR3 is TGCAGTCCAAGGACTAGCGGGGGGCAAGAGACCCAGTACTTC. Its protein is CSPRTSGGQETQYF.

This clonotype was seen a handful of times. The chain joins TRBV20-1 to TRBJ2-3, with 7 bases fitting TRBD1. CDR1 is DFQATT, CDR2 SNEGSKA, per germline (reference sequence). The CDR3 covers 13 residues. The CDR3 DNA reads TGCAGCGAGGACAGGCTATACACAGATACGCAGTATTTT. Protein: CSEDRLYTDTQYF.

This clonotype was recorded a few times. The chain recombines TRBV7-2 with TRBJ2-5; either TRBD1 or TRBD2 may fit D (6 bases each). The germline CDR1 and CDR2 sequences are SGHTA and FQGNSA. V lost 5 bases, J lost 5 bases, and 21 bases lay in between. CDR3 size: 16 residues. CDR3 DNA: TGTGCCAGCAGCCAAGGGGGGACATCCGCGATGGAGACCCAGTACTTC. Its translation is CASSQGGTSAMETQYF.

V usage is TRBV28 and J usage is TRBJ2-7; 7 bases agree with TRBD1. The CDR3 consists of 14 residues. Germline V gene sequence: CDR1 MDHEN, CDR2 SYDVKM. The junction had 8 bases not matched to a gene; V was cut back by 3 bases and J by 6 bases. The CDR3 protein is CASSFQGVLFEQYF. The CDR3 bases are TGTGCCAGCAGTTTTCAGGGGGTATTATTCGAGCAGTACTTC.

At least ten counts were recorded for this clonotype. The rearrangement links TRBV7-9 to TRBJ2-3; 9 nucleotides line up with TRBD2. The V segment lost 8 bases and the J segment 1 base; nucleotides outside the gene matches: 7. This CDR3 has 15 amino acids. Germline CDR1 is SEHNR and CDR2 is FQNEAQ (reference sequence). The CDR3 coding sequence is TGTGCCAGCTCGGGCGAGCGGGGGGGCACAGATACGCAGTATTTT. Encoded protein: CASSGERGGTDTQYF.

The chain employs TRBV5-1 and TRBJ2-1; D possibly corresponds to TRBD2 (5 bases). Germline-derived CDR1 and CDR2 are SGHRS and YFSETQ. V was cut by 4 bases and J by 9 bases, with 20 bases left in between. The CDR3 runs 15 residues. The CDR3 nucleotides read TGCGCCAGCAGCCCGGAGCCGGGGATGGGCGGTGAGCAGTTCTTC. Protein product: CASSPEPGMGGEQFF.

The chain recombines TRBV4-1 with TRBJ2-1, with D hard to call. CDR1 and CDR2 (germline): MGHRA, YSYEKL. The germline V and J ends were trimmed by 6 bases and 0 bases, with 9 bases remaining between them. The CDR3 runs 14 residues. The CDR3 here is CASSDRASYNEQFF. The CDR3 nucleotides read TGCGCCAGCAGTGATCGGGCCTCCTACAATGAGCAGTTCTTC.

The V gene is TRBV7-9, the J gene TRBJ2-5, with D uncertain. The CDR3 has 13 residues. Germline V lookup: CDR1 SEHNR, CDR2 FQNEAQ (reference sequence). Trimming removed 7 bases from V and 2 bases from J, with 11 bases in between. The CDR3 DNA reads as TGTGCCAGCACCCCGCAGAGTCAAGAGACCCAGTACTTC. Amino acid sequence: CASTPQSQETQYF.

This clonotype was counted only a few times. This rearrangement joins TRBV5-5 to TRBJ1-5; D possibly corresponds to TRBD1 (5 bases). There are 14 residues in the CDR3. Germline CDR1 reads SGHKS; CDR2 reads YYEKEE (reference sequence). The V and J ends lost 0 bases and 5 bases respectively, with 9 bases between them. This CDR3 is CASSLAWGDQPQHF. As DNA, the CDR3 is TGTGCCAGCAGCTTGGCATGGGGGGATCAGCCCCAGCATTTT.

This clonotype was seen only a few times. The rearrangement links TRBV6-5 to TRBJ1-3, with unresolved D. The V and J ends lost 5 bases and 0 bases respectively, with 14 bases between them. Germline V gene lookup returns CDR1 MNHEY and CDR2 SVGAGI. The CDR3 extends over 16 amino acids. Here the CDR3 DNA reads TGTGCCAGCAGTCCCACATGGACGGGCTCTGGAAACACCATATATTTT. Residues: CASSPTWTGSGNTIYF.

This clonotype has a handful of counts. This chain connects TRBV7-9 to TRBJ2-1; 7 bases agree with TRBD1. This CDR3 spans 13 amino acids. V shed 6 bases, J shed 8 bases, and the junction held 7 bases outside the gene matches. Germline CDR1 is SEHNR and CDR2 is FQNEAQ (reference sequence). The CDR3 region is CASSWTGQYEQFF. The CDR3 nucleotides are TGTGCCAGCAGTTGGACAGGACAATATGAGCAGTTCTTC.

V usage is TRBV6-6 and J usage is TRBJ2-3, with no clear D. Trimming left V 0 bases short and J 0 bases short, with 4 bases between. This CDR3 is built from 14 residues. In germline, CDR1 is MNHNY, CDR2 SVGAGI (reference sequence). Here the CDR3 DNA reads TGTGCCAGCAGTTACTCTCAGAGCACAGATACGCAGTATTTT. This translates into CASSYSQSTDTQYF.

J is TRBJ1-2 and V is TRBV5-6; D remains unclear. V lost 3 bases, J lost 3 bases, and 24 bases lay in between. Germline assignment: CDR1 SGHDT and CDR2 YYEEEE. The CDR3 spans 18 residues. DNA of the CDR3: TGTGCCAGCAGCTCTAGTTTTACACCTGATGGCCAATACTATGGCTACACCTTC. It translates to CASSSSFTPDGQYYGYTF.

The CDR3 nucleotides are TGTGCCAGCAGCTTACAGGGGGACACCGGGGAGCTGTTTTTT. It yields the protein CASSLQGDTGELFF. V gene TRBV7-3 combines with J gene TRBJ2-2, with 7 bases aligning to TRBD1. The trim removed 2 bases at V and 3 bases at J, leaving 0 bases unmatched. CDR3 size: 14 residues. Germline V gene data show CDR1 as SGHTA and CDR2 as FQGTGA.

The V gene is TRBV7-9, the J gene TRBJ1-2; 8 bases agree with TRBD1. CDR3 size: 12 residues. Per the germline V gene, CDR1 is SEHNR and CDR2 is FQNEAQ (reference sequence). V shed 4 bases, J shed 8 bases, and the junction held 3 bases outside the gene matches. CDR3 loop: CASSYGQGGYTF. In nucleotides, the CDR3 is TGTGCCAGCAGCTATGGACAGGGAGGCTACACCTTC.

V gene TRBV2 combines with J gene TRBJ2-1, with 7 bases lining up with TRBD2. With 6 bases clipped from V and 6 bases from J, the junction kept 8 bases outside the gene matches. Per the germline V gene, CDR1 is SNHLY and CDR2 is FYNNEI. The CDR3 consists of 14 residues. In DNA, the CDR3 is TGTGCCAGCAGGGACCAACTAGCGCTCAATGAGCAGTTCTTC. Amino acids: CASRDQLALNEQFF. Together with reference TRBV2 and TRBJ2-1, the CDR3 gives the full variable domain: EPEVTQTPSHQVTQMGQEVILRCVPISNHLYFYWYRQILGQKVEFLVSFYNNEISEKSEIFDDQFSVERPDGSNFTLKIRSTKLEDSAMYFCASRDQLALNEQFFGPGTRLTVL.

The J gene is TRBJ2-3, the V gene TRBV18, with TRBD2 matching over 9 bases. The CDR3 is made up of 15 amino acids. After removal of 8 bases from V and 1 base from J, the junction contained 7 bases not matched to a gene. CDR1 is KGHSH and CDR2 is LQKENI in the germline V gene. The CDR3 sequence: CASTGSSGGTDTQYF. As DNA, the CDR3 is TGTGCCAGCACGGGATCTAGCGGGGGCACAGATACGCAGTATTTT.

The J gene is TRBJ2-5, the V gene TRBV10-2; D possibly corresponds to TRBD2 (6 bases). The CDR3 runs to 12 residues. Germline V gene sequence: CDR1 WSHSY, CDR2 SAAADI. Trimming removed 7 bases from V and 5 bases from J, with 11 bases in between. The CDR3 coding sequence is TGCGCCAGCATGGAGGGGTCGGAGACCCAGTACTTC. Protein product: CASMEGSETQYF.

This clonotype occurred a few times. CDR3 nucleotides: TGTGCCAGCATGCCTGGGGGCAGGGTTTATGGCTACACCTTC. It encodes CASMPGGRVYGYTF. The chain uses TRBV21-1 and TRBJ1-2; the table's D gene call, TRBD1, was not cross checked with the DNA. TRBV21-1 is reported as a pseudogene. This CDR3 is built from 14 residues.

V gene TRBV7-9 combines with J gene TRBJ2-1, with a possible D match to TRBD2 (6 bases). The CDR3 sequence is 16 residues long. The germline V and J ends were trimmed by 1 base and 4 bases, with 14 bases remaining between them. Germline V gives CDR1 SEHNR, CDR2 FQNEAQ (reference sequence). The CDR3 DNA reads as TGTGCCAGCAGCTTAGGGTCTGCGGGGACTTACAATGAGCAGTTCTTC. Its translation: CASSLGSAGTYNEQFF.

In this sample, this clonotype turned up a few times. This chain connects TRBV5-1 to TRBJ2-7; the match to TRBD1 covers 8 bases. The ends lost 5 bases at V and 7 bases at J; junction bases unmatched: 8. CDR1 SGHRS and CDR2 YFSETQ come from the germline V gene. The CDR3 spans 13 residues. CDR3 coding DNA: TGCGCCAGCAGTTACGCCGGGACAGGAGAGCAGTACGTC. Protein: CASSYAGTGEQYV.